Shown below are 27 T cell receptor beta chains from a single sample sequenced in a study of T cell changes during pregnancy in multiple sclerosis. Assay used: immunoSEQ multiplex PCR; TCRdb lists only in-frame clones, some missing. Of around 50,000 clones in the sample, roughly 93% were seen once. The material sequenced was CD8+ T cells from peripheral blood mononuclear cells, taken in the second trimester of pregnancy. The receptors here all came from a female donor with multiple sclerosis, enrolled in a pregnancy study.

This clone was seen only a few times. V gene TRBV4-1 combines with J gene TRBJ2-1; 9 nucleotides align to TRBD1. Germline V gives CDR1 MGHRA, CDR2 YSYEKL. The junction had 6 bases not matched to a gene; V was cut back by 0 bases and J by 9 bases. The CDR3 is 15 amino acids. CDR3 nucleotide sequence: TGCGCCAGCAGCCAAGACCGGGACAGGGTATTTGAGCAGTTCTTC. It yields the protein CASSQDRDRVFEQFF.

V is TRBV19 and J is TRBJ2-1, with no clear D. Germline loops: CDR1 LNHDA, CDR2 SQIVND (reference sequence). V dropped 2 bases and J dropped 9 bases, with 14 bases sitting between them. CDR3 length: 14 amino acids. CDR3 amino acids: CASSIWSTLGEQFF. CDR3 DNA: TGTGCCAGTAGTATATGGTCTACCCTCGGTGAGCAGTTCTTC.

The V call is TRBV19, the J call TRBJ1-1; the D gene is possibly TRBD1 (5 bases). V shed 6 bases and J shed 1 base, with 9 bases lying between them. The germline gives CDR1 LNHDA, CDR2 SQIVND (reference sequence). This CDR3 is 13 amino acids long. The CDR3 spells CASRQGGNTEAFF. CDR3 DNA sequence: TGTGCCAGTAGGCAGGGTGGGAACACTGAAGCTTTCTTT.

The rearrangement joins TRBV19 to TRBJ1-1; the D is unclear. This CDR3 comprises 13 residues. Germline V gene data show CDR1 as LNHDA and CDR2 as SQIVND (reference sequence). V lost 2 bases to trimming and J lost 1 base, with 5 bases between them. DNA of the CDR3: TGTGCCAGTAGTATACTTTGGAACACTGAAGCTTTCTTT. Translated: CASSILWNTEAFF.

This clone was detected only a few times. The rearrangement joins TRBV28 to TRBJ1-1, with a possible D match to TRBD1 (5 bases). Germline assignment: CDR1 MDHEN and CDR2 SYDVKM. The V end lost 2 bases, the J end lost 6 bases, and 13 bases lay between the germline ends. This CDR3 comprises 14 residues. The DNA of the CDR3 is TGTGCCAGCAGTTTAGGTCTCCAGGGCCCTGAAGCTTTCTTT. Amino acid sequence: CASSLGLQGPEAFF.

The genes are TRBV9 and TRBJ2-7; 14 positions agree with TRBD2. This CDR3 has 15 amino acids. Trimming took 4 bases from V and 7 from J; bases not matched to a gene: 7. Per the germline V gene, CDR1 is SGDLS and CDR2 is YYNGEE. For the CDR3, the DNA is TGTGCCAGCAGCTCCGGGACTAGCGGGAGTGGAGAGCAGTACTTC. This encodes CASSSGTSGSGEQYF.

This chain links TRBV4-1 with TRBJ2-1; perhaps TRBD1 as D (6 bases). Germline CDR1 is MGHRA and CDR2 is YSYEKL. V lost 3 bases, J lost 7 bases, and 22 bases lay in between. The CDR3 covers 17 residues. The CDR3 loop reads CASSQIPQGSHGNEQFF. The CDR3 DNA sequence: TGCGCCAGCAGCCAGATTCCCCAGGGGTCCCATGGGAATGAGCAGTTCTTC.

This chain joins TRBV27 and TRBJ2-7; TRBD2 matches 7 bases. Looked up from germline, CDR1 is MNHEY and CDR2 is SMNVEV (reference sequence). The CDR3 covers 14 residues. With 5 bases clipped from V and 1 base from J, the junction kept 5 bases outside the gene matches. In DNA, the CDR3 is TGTGCCAGCAGTCTCTTGGGGGGGTCCTACGAGCAGTACTTC. Its translation: CASSLLGGSYEQYF.

The genes are TRBV19 and TRBJ1-2, with D possibly TRBD1 on 6 matching bases. Deletions cut 10 bases from V and 5 bases from J, with 11 bases between. This CDR3 region has 11 residues. Germline CDR1 LNHDA, CDR2 SQIVND (reference sequence). The CDR3: CATMTGYGYTF. The CDR3 nucleotides are TGTGCCACCATGACAGGTTATGGCTACACCTTC. Looking up the rest from reference TRBV19 and TRBJ1-2 gives the full variable domain: DGGITQSPKYLFRKEGQNVTLSCEQNLNHDAMYWYRQDPGQGLRLIYYSQIVNDFQKGDIAEGYSVSREKKESFPLTVTSAQKNPTAFYLCATMTGYGYTFGSGTRLTVV.

The chain has TRBV7-9 and TRBJ2-1; D is unclear. The CDR3 contains 13 residues. Germline CDR1 SEHNR, CDR2 FQNEAQ (reference sequence). V gave up 2 bases and J gave up 7 bases, with 9 bases separating them. The CDR3 spells CASSLPGWNEQFF. CDR3 in DNA: TGTGCCAGCAGCTTACCCGGGTGGAATGAGCAGTTCTTC.

This clone was seen once. This chain uses TRBV4-3 with TRBJ2-5, with D unclear. Germline CDR1 LGHNA, CDR2 YSLEER. Trimming removed 1 base at V and 1 base at J, with 10 bases between. The CDR3 has 15 amino acids. CDR3: CASSQGPKPQETQYF. CDR3 in DNA: TGCGCCAGCAGCCAAGGCCCGAAGCCCCAAGAGACCCAGTACTTC.

The V and J genes are TRBV29-1 and TRBJ2-2, with 8 bases lining up with TRBD2. The CDR3 spans 16 residues. Germline CDR1 is SQVTM and CDR2 is ANQGSEA. Losses at the gene ends were 2 bases for V and 1 base for J; bases not matched to a gene: 6. The CDR3 sequence: CSVESQSGGNTGELFF. DNA of the CDR3: TGCAGCGTTGAATCCCAGAGCGGGGGGAACACCGGGGAGCTGTTTTTT.

V and J are TRBV4-3 and TRBJ1-6; the D gene is possibly TRBD1 (6 bases). Germline CDR1 reads LGHNA; CDR2 reads YSLEER. CDR3 length: 15 amino acids. Trimming pared 3 bases from V and 9 bases from J, leaving 15 bases between. This chain's CDR3 is CASSQGTTGRSPLHF. DNA for the CDR3: TGCGCCAGCAGCCAGGGGACTACAGGGCGTTCACCCCTCCACTTT.

The J gene is TRBJ2-3, the V gene TRBV9; 10 positions agree with TRBD2. Unmatched junction bases numbered 7, after V lost 4 bases and J lost 2 bases. Germline loops: CDR1 SGDLS, CDR2 YYNGEE. The CDR3 has 16 residues. CDR3 sequence (DNA): TGTGCCAGCAGCCCCGGACTAGCGGTCCTCACAGATACGCAGTATTTT. The encoded protein is CASSPGLAVLTDTQYF.

The V and J genes are TRBV7-9 and TRBJ2-1; the D gene is possibly TRBD2 (5 bases). CDR1 and CDR2 from the germline V gene are SEHNR and FQNEAQ (reference sequence). V lost 4 bases and J lost 7, with 17 bases in between. The CDR3 is made up of 15 amino acids. This chain's CDR3 is CASSSPLGLGNEQFF. The CDR3 region has the DNA TGTGCCAGCAGCTCCCCTCTCGGACTTGGGAATGAGCAGTTCTTC.

CDR3 nucleotides: TGCGCCAGCAGCCCCCAGGGGGAAAAACTGTTTTTT. Encoded protein: CASSPQGEKLFF. The chain combines TRBV4-1 with TRBJ1-4; TRBD1 is a possible D gene (6 bases). The CDR3 is made up of 12 amino acids. Germline loops: CDR1 MGHRA, CDR2 YSYEKL. Deletions cut 4 bases from V and 8 bases from J, with 8 bases between.

The V gene is TRBV6-5, the J gene TRBJ2-5; 9 bases fit TRBD2. Germline assignment: CDR1 MNHEY and CDR2 SVGAGI. The CDR3 covers 15 residues. With 3 bases clipped from V and 9 bases from J, the junction kept 11 bases outside the gene matches. CDR3 amino acids: CASSYRRGGLLAQYF. The DNA for the CDR3 is TGTGCCAGCAGTTATCGGCGGGGGGGCCTGTTGGCCCAGTACTTC.

The rearrangement uses TRBV2 and TRBJ2-7; 8 bases line up with TRBD2. CDR3 length: 17 amino acids. J was trimmed by 1 base and V by 7 bases; bases with no gene match: 15. In germline, CDR1 is SNHLY, CDR2 FYNNEI. This CDR3 reads CASNMERERVGSYEQYF. The CDR3 coding sequence is TGTGCCAGCAATATGGAGCGGGAGAGGGTGGGATCCTACGAGCAGTACTTC.

The chain couples TRBV4-1 to TRBJ2-1; 8 nucleotides align to TRBD1. There are 15 residues in the CDR3. The V segment lost 1 base and the J segment 4 bases; nucleotides outside the gene matches: 3. Germline loops: CDR1 MGHRA, CDR2 YSYEKL. CDR3 protein: CASSQGRTGYNEQFF. The CDR3 coding sequence is TGCGCCAGCAGCCAAGGGCGGACAGGGTACAATGAGCAGTTCTTC.

V and J are TRBV2 and TRBJ2-7, with 11 bases aligning to TRBD2. The CDR3 spans 16 residues. The V gene end was trimmed by 6 bases and the J gene end by 2 bases; junction bases not matched to a gene: 9. The germline V gene has CDR1 SNHLY and CDR2 FYNNEI. CDR3 coding DNA: TGTGCCAGCAGAACCTTAGCGGGAGGGCCAACCTACGAGCAGTACTTC. This encodes CASRTLAGGPTYEQYF. Supplemented by reference TRBV2 and TRBJ2-7, the full variable domain reads EPEVTQTPSHQVTQMGQEVILRCVPISNHLYFYWYRQILGQKVEFLVSFYNNEISEKSEIFDDQFSVERPDGSNFTLKIRSTKLEDSAMYFCASRTLAGGPTYEQYFGPGTRLTVT.

This sequence joins TRBV13 and TRBJ1-1, with D possibly being TRBD1 (5 bases). Germline V gene lookup returns CDR1 PRHDT and CDR2 FYEKMQ (reference sequence). V was clipped by 6 bases and J by 0 bases, with 17 bases between them. The length of the CDR3 is 16 residues. The CDR3 region has the DNA TGTGCCAGCAGTCGCAGGGCGGGATCCTTGAACACTGAAGCTTTCTTT. Amino acid sequence: CASSRRAGSLNTEAFF. The whole variable domain, filled in from reference TRBV13 and TRBJ1-1, reads AAGVIQSPRHLIKEKRETATLKCYPIPRHDTVYWYQQGPGQDPQFLISFYEKMQSDKGSIPDRFSAQQFSDYHSELNMSSLELGDSALYFCASSRRAGSLNTEAFFGQGTRLTVV.

V usage is TRBV6-1 and J usage is TRBJ2-1; perhaps TRBD2 as D (5 bases). The CDR3 consists of 13 residues. With 2 bases removed from V and 8 bases from J, the gap between germline ends came to 10 bases. The germline V gene has CDR1 MNHNS and CDR2 SASEGT. The CDR3 sequence: CASSENGIYEQFF. CDR3 DNA: TGTGCCAGCAGTGAAAACGGGATATATGAGCAGTTCTTC.

Worth noting for this clone: Within the sample, other DNA sequences also encode this same CDR3. This chain uses TRBV6-5 with TRBJ1-1; possibly TRBD1 for D (5 bases). V was clipped by 4 bases and J by 4 bases, with 13 bases between them. CDR1 MNHEY and CDR2 SVGAGI come from the germline V gene. The CDR3 spans 14 residues. CDR3 protein: CASSLLRGSTEAFF. In nucleotides, the CDR3 is TGTGCCAGCAGTTTACTACGGGGGTCCACTGAAGCTTTCTTT.

V is TRBV6-5 and J is TRBJ2-5, with D possibly matching TRBD2 (6 bases). The V end lost 7 bases, the J end lost 4 bases, and 16 bases lay between the germline ends. CDR1 MNHEY and CDR2 SVGAGI come from the germline V gene. The CDR3 loop spans 14 amino acids. CDR3 region: CASTITGGAETQYF. In DNA form, the CDR3 reads TGTGCCAGCACCATAACCGGAGGGGCAGAGACCCAGTACTTC.

This clone was counted a single time. The rearrangement joins TRBV5-1 to TRBJ2-5, with D possibly TRBD2 on 5 matching bases. V dropped 0 bases and J dropped 2 bases, with 8 bases sitting between them. The CDR3 has 14 residues. Germline V gene lookup returns CDR1 SGHRS and CDR2 YFSETQ. CDR3 DNA sequence: TGCGCCAGCAGCTTGGCCACGGGGCAAGAGACCCAGTACTTC. This encodes CASSLATGQETQYF. Filled out from reference TRBV5-1 and TRBJ2-5, the complete variable domain reads KAGVTQTPRYLIKTRGQQVTLSCSPISGHRSVSWYQQTPGQGLQFLFEYFSETQRNKGNFPGRFSGRQFSNSRSEMNVSTLELGDSALYLCASSLATGQETQYFGPGTRLLVL.

This chain links TRBV4-1 with TRBJ1-2; D may be TRBD1 (5 bases). Trimming removed 6 bases at V and 3 bases at J, with 20 bases between. The germline V gene has CDR1 MGHRA and CDR2 YSYEKL. The CDR3 has 16 residues. CDR3 in amino acids: CASRPVPTAGDYGYTF. The CDR3 DNA follows: TGCGCCAGCAGACCAGTACCGACGGCGGGGGACTATGGCTACACCTTC.

The V call is TRBV4-2, the J call TRBJ2-2, with 8 bases fitting TRBD1. CDR1 and CDR2 from the germline V gene are LGHNA and YNFKEQ. The V and J ends lost 3 bases and 7 bases, in that order; junction bases with no gene match: 4. The CDR3 totals 14 residues. CDR3 sequence reads: CASSQDRAGGELFF. DNA for the CDR3: TGTGCCAGCAGCCAGGACAGGGCGGGCGGGGAGCTGTTTTTT.